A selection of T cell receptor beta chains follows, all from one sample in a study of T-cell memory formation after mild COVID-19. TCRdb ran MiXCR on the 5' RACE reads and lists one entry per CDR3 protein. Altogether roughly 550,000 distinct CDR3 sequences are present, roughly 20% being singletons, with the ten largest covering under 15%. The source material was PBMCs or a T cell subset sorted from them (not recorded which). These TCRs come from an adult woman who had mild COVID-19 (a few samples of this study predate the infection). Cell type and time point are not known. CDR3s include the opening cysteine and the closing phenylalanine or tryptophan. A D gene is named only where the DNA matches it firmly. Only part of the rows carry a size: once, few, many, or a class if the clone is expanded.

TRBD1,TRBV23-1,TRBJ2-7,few,TGCGCCAGCAGTCAACCACTTAGACAGGGGGCGCGGGAGCAGTACTTC,CASSQPLRQGAREQYF
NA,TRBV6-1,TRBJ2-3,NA,TGTGCCAGCGATGAGACGAGGAGGACCTATGCAGATACGCAGTATTTT,CASDETRRTYADTQYF
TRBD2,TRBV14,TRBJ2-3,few,TGTGCCAGCAGCCGCCAACCGGGACTAACCGTAAGCAATACGCAGTATTTT,CASSRQPGLTVSNTQYF
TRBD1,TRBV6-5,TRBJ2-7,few,TGTGCCAGCAGCCCATCCCTGGGACAGGGGCCCTACGAGCAGTACTTC,CASSPSLGQGPYEQYF
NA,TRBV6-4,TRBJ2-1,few,TGTGCCAGCAGTGAAGAGCAGGGGAGAAATGAGCAGTTCTTC,CASSEEQGRNEQFF
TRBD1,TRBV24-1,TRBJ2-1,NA,TGTGCCACCAGTGACGTCGACAGGGGACTCAATGAGCAGTTCTTC,CATSDVDRGLNEQFF
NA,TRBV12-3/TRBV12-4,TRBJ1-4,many,TGTGCCAGCACCCTAAGCAGGGGAACCTCAACCGAAAAACTGTTTTTT,CASTLSRGTSTEKLFF
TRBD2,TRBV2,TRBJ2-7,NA,TGTGCCAGTTACGGGAGGGGACTAGCGGGCCAGAGCTCCTACGAGCAGTACTTC,CASYGRGLAGQSSYEQYF
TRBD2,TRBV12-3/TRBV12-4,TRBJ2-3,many,TGTGCCAGCAGTTTTAAGGCTAGCGGGAGTTCGGATACGCAGTATTTT,CASSFKASGSSDTQYF
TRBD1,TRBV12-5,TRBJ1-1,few,TGTGCTAGTGGTTCGACAGGGAGAGTAACTGAAGCTTTCTTT,CASGSTGRVTEAFF
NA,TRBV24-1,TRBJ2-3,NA,TGTGCCACCAGTGGGAGGGGGCGGACAGATACGCAGTATTTT,CATSGRGRTDTQYF
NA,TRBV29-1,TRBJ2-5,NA,TGCAGCGCGATACGGGACTCTGGAAGGGCCCAGTACTTC,CSAIRDSGRAQYF
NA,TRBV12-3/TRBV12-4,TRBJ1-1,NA,TGTGCCACCGGGTGGGACACTGAAGCTTTCTTT,CATGWDTEAFF
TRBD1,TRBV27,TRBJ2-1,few,TGTGCCAGCAGTTTTTTGGGACAGGTCGGCAATGAGCAGTTCTTC,CASSFLGQVGNEQFF
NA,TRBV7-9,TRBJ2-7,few,TGTGCCAGCAGCCCCTTGACAGCGTACGAGCAGTACTTC,CASSPLTAYEQYF
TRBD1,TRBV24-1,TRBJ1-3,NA,TGTGCCACCAGTGATTTCGGACAGGGTGGAAACACCATATATTTT,CATSDFGQGGNTIYF
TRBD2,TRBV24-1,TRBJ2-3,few,TGTGCCACCAGTGTGAGGCGGGAGGGAGCAGATACGCAGTATTTT,CATSVRREGADTQYF
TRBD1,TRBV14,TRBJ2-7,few,TGTGCCAGCAGCCAATTGCTGACAGGGGCCTACGAGCAGTACTTC,CASSQLLTGAYEQYF
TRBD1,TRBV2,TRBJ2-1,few,TGTGCCAGCGGGGAGGGGACAGGGATGAGCACCTACAATGAGCAGTTCTTC,CASGEGTGMSTYNEQFF
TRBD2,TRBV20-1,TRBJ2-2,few,TGCAGTGCTAGAGACTCTAGCGGGAGAATCACCGGGGAGCTGTTTTTT,CSARDSSGRITGELFF
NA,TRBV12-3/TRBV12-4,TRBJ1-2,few,TGTGCCAGCAGTCGTGAATTCTATGGCTACACCTTC,CASSREFYGYTF
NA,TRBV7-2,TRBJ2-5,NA,TGTGCCAGCAGCCAGTATGAGACCCAGTACTTC,CASSQYETQYF
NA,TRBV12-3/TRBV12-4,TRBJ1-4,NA,TGTGCCAGCAGCCCTCAGCGAGCAACTAATGAAAAACTGTTTTTT,CASSPQRATNEKLFF
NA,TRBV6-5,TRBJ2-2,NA,TGTGCCAGCAGTTACACCTACAGAACAACCGGGGAGCTGTTTTTT,CASSYTYRTTGELFF
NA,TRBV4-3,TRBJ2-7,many,TGCGCCAGCAGCCAAGACAGGAGTTCCTACGAGCAGTACTTC,CASSQDRSSYEQYF
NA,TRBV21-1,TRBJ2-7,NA,TGTGCCCACCCGCACCCCTGGGTGGGGGAGCAGTACTTC,CAHPHPWVGEQYF
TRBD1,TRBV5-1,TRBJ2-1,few,TGCGCCAGTGGGACAGGAGCATACAATGAGCAGTTCTTC,CASGTGAYNEQFF
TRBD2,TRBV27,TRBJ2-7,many,TGTGCCAGCAGTTCTAACCGACTAGCGGGAGGAGAGCAGTACTTC,CASSSNRLAGGEQYF
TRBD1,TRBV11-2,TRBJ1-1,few,TGTGCCAGCAGCTTCCAGACAGGGGCCACTGAAGCTTTCTTT,CASSFQTGATEAFF
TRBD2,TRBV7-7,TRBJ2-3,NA,TGTGCTAGCAGCTTAGATCCGACTAGCGGGAGTGTAGCGTATTTT,CASSLDPTSGSVAYF
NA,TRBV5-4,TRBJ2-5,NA,TGTGCCAGCAGCTTCAGGGGCGGGTCGCAAGAGACCCAGTACTTC,CASSFRGGSQETQYF
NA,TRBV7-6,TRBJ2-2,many,TGTGCCAGCAGCCGTCAGGGATCGGCCTCGAACACCGGGGAGCTGTTTTTT,CASSRQGSASNTGELFF
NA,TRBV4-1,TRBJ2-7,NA,TGCGCCAGCAGCAAAGTCTTAGGGGAAGAGCAGAACTTC,CASSKVLGEEQNF
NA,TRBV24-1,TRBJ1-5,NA,TGTGCCACCAGTGATTTGAGGGTTGGGGGAAGGGTCAGCAATCAGCCCCAGCATTTT,CATSDLRVGGRVSNQPQHF
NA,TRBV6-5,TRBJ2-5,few,TGTGCCAGCAGAGTCGAGCTGGGGGAGACCCAGTACTTC,CASRVELGETQYF
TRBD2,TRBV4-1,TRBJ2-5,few,TGCGCCAGCAGCCAAGGAGGTAGCGGGGGTTGGTGGGAGACCCAGTACTTC,CASSQGGSGGWWETQYF
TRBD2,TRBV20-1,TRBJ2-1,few,TGCAGTGCTAGAGATCCCAGCGGGGGGCATAGCTCCTACAATGAGCAGTTCTTC,CSARDPSGGHSSYNEQFF
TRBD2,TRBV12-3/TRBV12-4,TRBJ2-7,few,TGTGCCAGCAGTTTTTTACTAGCGGGAGGGTCATCCTACGAGCAGTACTTC,CASSFLLAGGSSYEQYF
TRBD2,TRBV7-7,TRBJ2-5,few,TGTGCTAGCAGCTCGGGACTAGCGGGAGTTTCGGAGACCCAGTACTTC,CASSSGLAGVSETQYF
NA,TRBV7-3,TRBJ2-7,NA,TGTGCCAGCAGCCCAGGGTCAGCTGAGGGGGAGCAGTACTTC,CASSPGSAEGEQYF
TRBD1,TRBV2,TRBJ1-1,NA,TGTGCCAAGGACAGGGAGAACACTGAAGCTTTCTTT,CAKDRENTEAFF
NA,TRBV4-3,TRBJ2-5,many,TGCGCCAGCAGCCAAGAAGGTCAAGCTGGGACCCAGTACTTC,CASSQEGQAGTQYF
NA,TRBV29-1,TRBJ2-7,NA,TGCAGCGTCGCTAGGACACTCTCCTACGAGCAGTACTTC,CSVARTLSYEQYF
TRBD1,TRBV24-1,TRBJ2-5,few,TGTGCCACCAGTGATCGGACAGGGGCTGAGAAAGAGACCCAGTACTTC,CATSDRTGAEKETQYF
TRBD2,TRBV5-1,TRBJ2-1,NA,TGCGCCAGCAGCTTCCCTAGCGGGAGGGCCGTCGGATTCAGTGAGCAGTTCTTC,CASSFPSGRAVGFSEQFF
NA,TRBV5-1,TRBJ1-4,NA,TGCGCCAGCAGGCCCGGACAGACAACTAATGAAAAACTGTTTTTT,CASRPGQTTNEKLFF
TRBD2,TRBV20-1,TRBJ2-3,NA,TGCAGTGCTAGAGAGCCACTAGCGGGGGTATACACAGATACGCAGTATTTT,CSAREPLAGVYTDTQYF
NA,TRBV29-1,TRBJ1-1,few,TGCAGCGTCCCGGGACTACGAACTGAAGCTTTCTTT,CSVPGLRTEAFF
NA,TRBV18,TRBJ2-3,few,TGTGCCAGCTCACCACCCACAGGCAGAGATACGCAGTATTTT,CASSPPTGRDTQYF
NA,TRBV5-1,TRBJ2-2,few,TGCGCCAGCAGAATTGGTTACACCGGGGAGCTGTTTTTT,CASRIGYTGELFF
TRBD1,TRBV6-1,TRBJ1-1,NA,TGTGCCAGCAGGGAGGACAGGGGTATGAACACTGAAGCTTTCTTT,CASREDRGMNTEAFF
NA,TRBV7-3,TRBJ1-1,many,TGTGCCAGCAGCCTAACCATGAACACTGAAGCTTTCTTT,CASSLTMNTEAFF
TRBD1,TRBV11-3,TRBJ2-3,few,TGTGCCAGCAGCCGAACCGGGACAGGGGTAATCGATACGCAGTATTTT,CASSRTGTGVIDTQYF
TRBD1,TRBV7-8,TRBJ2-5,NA,TGTGCCAGCAGCCATTGGGACAGGGGGCAAGAGACCCAGTACTTC,CASSHWDRGQETQYF
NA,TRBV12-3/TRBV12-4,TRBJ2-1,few,TGTGCCAGCAGTTTAGGATTTCAGGATGAGCAGTTCTTC,CASSLGFQDEQFF
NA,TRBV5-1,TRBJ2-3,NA,TGCGCCAGCAGCTTGACCCCTGCGCTCGGGAGCACAGATACGCAGTATTTT,CASSLTPALGSTDTQYF
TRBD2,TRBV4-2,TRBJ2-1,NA,TGTGCCAGCAGCCCTCTAGCGGGGGGCCCGAACTACAATGAGCAGTTCTTC,CASSPLAGGPNYNEQFF
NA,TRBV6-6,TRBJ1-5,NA,TGTGCCAGCAGTCCGCCAGGGGAATACCCTCAGCCCCAGCATTTT,CASSPPGEYPQPQHF
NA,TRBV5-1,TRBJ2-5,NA,TGCGCCAGCAGCTCCCAGGGAAGTGGGGAAGAGACCCAGTACTTC,CASSSQGSGEETQYF